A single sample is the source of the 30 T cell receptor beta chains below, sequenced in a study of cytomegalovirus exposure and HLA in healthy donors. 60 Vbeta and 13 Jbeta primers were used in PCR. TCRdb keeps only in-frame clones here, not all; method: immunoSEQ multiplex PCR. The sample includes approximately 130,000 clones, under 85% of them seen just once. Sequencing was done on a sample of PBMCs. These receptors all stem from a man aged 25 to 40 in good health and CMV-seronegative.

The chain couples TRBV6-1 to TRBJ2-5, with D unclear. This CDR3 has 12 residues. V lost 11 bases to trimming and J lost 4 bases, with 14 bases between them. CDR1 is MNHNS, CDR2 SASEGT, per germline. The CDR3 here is CASGRDVETQYF. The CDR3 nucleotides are TGTGCCTCAGGAAGAGATGTAGAGACCCAGTACTTC.

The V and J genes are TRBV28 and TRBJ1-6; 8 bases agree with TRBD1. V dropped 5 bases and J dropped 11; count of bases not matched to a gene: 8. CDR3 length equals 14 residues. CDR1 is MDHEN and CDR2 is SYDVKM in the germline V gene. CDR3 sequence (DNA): TGTGCCAGCAGTACCACGGACAGGGCGGCACCCCTCCACTTT. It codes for CASSTTDRAAPLHF.

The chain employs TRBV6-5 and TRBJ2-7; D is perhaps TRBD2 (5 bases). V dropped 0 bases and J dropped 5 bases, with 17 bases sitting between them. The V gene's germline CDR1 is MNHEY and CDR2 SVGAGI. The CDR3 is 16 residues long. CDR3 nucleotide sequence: TGTGCCAGCAGTTACTCGCGCCGGGAAGTCGTTAACGAGCAGTACTTC. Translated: CASSYSRREVVNEQYF.

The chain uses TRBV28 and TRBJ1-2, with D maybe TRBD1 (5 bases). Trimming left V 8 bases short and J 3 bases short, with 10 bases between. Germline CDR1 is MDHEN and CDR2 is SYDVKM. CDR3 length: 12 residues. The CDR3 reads CASLRGDYGYTF. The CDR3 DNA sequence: TGTGCCAGCCTTCGGGGGGACTATGGCTACACCTTC.

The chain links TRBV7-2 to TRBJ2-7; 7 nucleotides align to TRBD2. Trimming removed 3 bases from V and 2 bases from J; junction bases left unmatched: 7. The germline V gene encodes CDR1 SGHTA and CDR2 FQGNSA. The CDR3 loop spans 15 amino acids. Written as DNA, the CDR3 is TGTGCCAGCAGCTTGGGGCGGGGGTCCACCTACGAGCAGTACTTC. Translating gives CASSLGRGSTYEQYF.

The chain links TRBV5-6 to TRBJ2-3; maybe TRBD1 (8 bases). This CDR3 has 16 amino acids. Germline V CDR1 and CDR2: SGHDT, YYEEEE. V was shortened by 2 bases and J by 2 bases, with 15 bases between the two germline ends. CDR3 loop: CASSFGGTGSTDTQYF. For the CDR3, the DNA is TGTGCCAGCAGCTTCGGGGGGACAGGCTCCACAGATACGCAGTATTTT.

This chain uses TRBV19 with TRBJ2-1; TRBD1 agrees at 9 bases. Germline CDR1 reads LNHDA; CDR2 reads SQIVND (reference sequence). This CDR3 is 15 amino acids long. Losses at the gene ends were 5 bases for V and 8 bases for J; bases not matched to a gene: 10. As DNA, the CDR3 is TGTGCCAGTAGTCAGGGACAGGGCCTTTTCGATGAGCAGTTCTTC. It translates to CASSQGQGLFDEQFF.

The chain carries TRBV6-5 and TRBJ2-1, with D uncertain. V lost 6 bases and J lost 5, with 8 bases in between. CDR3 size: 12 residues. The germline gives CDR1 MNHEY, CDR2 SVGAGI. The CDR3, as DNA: TGTGCCAGCAGGCCAGGCAACAATGAGCAGTTCTTC. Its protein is CASRPGNNEQFF.

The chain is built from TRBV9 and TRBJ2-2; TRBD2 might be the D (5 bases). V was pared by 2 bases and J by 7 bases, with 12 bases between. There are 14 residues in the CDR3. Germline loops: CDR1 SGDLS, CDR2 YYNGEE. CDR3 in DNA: TGTGCCAGCAGCGTGACGGCTAGCATCGGGGAGCTGTTTTTT. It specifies CASSVTASIGELFF.

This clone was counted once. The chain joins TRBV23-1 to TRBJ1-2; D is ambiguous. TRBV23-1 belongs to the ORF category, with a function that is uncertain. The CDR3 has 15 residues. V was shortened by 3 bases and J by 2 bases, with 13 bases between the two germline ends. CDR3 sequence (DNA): TGCGCCAGCAGTCACTATTGGGAGATAAACTATGGCTACACCTTC. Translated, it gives CASSHYWEINYGYTF.

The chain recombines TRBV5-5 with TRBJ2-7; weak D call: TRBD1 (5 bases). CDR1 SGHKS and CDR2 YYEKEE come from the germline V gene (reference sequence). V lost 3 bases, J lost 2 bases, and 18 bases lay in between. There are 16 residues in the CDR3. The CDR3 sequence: CASSSTRQKLTYEQYF. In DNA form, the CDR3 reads TGTGCCAGCAGCTCAACCCGACAGAAATTAACCTACGAGCAGTACTTC.

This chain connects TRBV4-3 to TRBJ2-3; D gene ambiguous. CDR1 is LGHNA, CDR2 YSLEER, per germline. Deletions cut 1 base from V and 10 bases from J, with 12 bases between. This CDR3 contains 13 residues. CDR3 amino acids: CASSQGPHPPQYF. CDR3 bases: TGCGCCAGCAGCCAAGGGCCCCACCCCCCGCAGTATTTT.

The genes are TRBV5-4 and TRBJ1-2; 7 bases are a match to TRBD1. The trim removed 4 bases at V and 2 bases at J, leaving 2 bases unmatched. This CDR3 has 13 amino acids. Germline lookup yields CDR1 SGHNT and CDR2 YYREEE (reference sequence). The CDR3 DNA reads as TGTGCCAGCAGCCTCAGGGGGAACTATGGCTACACCTTC. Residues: CASSLRGNYGYTF. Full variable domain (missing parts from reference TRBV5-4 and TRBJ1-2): ETGVTQSPTHLIKTRGQQVTLRCSSQSGHNTVSWYQQALGQGPQFIFQYYREEENGRGNFPPRFSGLQFPNYSSELNVNALELDDSALYLCASSLRGNYGYTFGSGTRLTVV.

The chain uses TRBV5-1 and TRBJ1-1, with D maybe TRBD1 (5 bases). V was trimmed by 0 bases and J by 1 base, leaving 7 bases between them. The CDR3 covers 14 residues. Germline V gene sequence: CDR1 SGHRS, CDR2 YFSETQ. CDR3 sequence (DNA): TGCGCCAGCAGCTTGGCCGGGGGGAACACTGAAGCTTTCTTT. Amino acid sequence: CASSLAGGNTEAFF.

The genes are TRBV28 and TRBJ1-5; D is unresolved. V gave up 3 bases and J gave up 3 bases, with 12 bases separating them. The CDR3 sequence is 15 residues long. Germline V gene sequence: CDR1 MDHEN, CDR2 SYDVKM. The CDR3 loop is CASSLTRLTNQPQHF. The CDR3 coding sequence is TGTGCCAGCAGTTTGACAAGGCTTACCAATCAGCCCCAGCATTTT.

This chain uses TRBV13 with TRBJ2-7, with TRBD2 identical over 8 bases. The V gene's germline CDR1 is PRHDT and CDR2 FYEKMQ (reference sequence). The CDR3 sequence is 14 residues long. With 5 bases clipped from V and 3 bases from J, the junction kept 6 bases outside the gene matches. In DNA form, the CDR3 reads TGTGCCAGCAGCCTGGGACTAGGGCTCTACGAGCAGTACTTC. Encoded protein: CASSLGLGLYEQYF. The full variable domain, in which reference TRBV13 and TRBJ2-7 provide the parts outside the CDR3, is AAGVIQSPRHLIKEKRETATLKCYPIPRHDTVYWYQQGPGQDPQFLISFYEKMQSDKGSIPDRFSAQQFSDYHSELNMSSLELGDSALYFCASSLGLGLYEQYFGPGTRLTVT.

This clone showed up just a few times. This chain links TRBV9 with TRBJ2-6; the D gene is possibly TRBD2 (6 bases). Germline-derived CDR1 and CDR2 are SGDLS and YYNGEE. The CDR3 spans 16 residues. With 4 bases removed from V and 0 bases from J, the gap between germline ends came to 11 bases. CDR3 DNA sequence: TGTGCCAGCAGCACCCCGCGGGGCTCTGGGGCCAACGTCCTGACTTTC. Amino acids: CASSTPRGSGANVLTF.

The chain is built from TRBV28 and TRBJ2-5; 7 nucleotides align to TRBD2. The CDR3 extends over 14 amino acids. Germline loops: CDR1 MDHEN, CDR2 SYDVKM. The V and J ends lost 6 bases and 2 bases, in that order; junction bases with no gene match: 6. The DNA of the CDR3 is TGTGCCAGCAGGCTAGCGGAGATACAAGAGACCCAGTACTTC. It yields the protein CASRLAEIQETQYF. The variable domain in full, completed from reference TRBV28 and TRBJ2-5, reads DVKVTQSSRYLVKRTGEKVFLECVQDMDHENMFWYRQDPGLGLRLIYFSYDVKMKEKGDIPEGYSVSREKKERFSLILESASTNQTSMYLCASRLAEIQETQYFGPGTRLLVL.

CDR3 residues: CASSSGQGRETQYF. The DNA for the CDR3 is TGCGCCAGCAGCTCCGGACAGGGTAGGGAGACCCAGTACTTC. The gene calls are TRBV5-1 and TRBJ2-5, with 8 bases matching TRBD1. Germline CDR1 and CDR2: SGHRS and YFSETQ. The CDR3 is made up of 14 amino acids. J was trimmed by 5 bases and V by 3 bases; bases with no gene match: 6.

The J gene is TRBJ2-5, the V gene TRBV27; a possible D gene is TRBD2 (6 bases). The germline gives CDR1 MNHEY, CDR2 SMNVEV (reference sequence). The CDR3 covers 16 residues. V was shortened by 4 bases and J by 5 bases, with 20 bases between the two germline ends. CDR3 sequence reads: CASSSQLTLARETQYF. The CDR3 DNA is TGTGCCAGCAGTTCACAGCTAACACTAGCCCGCGAGACCCAGTACTTC.

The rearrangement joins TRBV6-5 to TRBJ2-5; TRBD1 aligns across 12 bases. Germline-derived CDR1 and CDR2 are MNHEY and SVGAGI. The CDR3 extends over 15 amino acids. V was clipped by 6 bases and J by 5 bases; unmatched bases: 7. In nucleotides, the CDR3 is TGTGCCAGCAGGCCCGGGACAGGGGGCTGGGAGACCCAGTACTTC. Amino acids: CASRPGTGGWETQYF.

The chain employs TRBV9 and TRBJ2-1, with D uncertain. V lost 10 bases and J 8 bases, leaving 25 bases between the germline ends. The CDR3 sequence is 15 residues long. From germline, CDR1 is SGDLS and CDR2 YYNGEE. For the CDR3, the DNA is TGTGCCTCCGACCGAACGGCGAATCGGGTGGATGAGCAGTTCTTC. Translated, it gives CASDRTANRVDEQFF.

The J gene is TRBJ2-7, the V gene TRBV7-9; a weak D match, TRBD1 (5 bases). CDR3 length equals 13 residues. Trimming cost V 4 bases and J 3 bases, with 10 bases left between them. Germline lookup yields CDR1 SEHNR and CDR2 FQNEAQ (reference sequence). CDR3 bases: TGTGCCAGCAGCTCAAAAGACAGCTACGAGCAGTACTTC. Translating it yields CASSSKDSYEQYF.

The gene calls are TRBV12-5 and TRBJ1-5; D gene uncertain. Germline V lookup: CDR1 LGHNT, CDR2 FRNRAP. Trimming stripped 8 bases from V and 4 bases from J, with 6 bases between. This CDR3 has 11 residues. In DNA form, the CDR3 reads TGTGCTAGTAAACAGAATCAGCCCCAGCATTTT. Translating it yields CASKQNQPQHF. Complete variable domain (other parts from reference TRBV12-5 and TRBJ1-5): DARVTQTPRHKVTEMGQEVTMRCQPILGHNTVFWYRQTMMQGLELLAYFRNRAPLDDSGMPKDRFSAEMPDATLATLKIQPSEPRDSAVYFCASKQNQPQHFGDGTRLSIL.

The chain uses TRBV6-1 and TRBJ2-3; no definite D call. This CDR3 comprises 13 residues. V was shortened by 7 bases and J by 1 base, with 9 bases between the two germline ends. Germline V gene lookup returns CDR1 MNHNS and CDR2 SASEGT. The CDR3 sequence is CASNLMGTDTQYF. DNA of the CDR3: TGTGCCAGCAATCTAATGGGCACAGATACGCAGTATTTT.

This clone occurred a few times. The DNA for the CDR3 is TGTGCCACCAAGGGGTTTTCAGTGAGTGAGACCCAGTACTTC. Translated: CATKGFSVSETQYF. The gene calls are TRBV15 and TRBJ2-5; D is possibly TRBD1 (5 bases). The germline V gene has CDR1 LNHNV and CDR2 YYDKDF (reference sequence). V lost 7 bases and J lost 5, with 17 bases in between. CDR3 length equals 14 residues.

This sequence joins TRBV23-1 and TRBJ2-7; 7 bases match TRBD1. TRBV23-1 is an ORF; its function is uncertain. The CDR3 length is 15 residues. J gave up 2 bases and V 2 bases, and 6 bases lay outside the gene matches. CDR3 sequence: CASSQGDSRPYEQYF. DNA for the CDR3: TGCGCCAGCAGTCAAGGGGACAGTCGTCCCTACGAGCAGTACTTC.

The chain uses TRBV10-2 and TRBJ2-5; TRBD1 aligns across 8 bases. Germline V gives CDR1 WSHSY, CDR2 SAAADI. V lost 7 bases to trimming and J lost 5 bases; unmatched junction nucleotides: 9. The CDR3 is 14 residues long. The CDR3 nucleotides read TGCGCCAGCATCTCCAGGGGGCTCGGGGAGACCCAGTACTTC. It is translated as CASISRGLGETQYF.

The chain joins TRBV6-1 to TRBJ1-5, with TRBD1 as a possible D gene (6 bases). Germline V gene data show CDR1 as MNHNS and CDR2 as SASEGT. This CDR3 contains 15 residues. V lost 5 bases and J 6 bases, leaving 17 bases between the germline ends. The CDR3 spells CASSPFPEGGQPQHF. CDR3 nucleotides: TGTGCCAGCAGTCCATTCCCGGAAGGGGGTCAGCCCCAGCATTTT.

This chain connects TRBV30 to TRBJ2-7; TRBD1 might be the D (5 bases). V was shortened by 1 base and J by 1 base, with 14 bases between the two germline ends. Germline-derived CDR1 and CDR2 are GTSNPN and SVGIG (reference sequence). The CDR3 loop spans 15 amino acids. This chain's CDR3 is CAWSATGYASYEQYF. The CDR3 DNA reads TGTGCCTGGAGTGCCACAGGTTATGCGTCCTACGAGCAGTACTTC.